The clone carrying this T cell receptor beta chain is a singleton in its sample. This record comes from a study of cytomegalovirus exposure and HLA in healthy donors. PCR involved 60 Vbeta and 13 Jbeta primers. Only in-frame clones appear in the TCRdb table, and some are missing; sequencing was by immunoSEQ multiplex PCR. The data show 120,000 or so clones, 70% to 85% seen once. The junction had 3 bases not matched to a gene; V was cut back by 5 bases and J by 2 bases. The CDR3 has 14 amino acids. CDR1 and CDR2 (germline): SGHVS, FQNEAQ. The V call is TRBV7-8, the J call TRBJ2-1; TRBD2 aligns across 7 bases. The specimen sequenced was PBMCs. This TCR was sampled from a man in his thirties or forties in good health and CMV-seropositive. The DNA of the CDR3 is TGTGCCAGCAGCCAAGCGGGGCCCTACAATGAGCAGTTCTTC. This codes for CASSQAGPYNEQFF.